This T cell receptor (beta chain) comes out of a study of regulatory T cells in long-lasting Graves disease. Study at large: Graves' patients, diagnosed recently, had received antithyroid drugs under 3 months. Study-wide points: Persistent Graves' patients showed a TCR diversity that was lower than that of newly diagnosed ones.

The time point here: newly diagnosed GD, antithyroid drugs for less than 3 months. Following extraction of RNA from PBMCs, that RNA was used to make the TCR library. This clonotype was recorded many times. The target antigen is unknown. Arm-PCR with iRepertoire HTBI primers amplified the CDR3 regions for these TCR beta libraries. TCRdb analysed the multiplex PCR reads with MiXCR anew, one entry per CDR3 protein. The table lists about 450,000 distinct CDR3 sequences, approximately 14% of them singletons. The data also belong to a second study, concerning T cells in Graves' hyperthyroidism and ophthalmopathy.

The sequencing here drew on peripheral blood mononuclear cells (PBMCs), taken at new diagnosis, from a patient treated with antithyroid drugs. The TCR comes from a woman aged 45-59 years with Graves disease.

CDR3 coding DNA: TGTGCCAGCAGCGCGGACAGGGGCCGTGGCTACACCTTC. Protein: CASSADRGRGYTF. V and J are TRBV28 and TRBJ1-2; 9 nucleotides align to TRBD1. This CDR3 region has 13 residues. Germline V lookup: CDR1 MDHEN, CDR2 SYDVKM. The V gene end was trimmed by 6 bases and the J gene end by 7 bases; junction bases not matched to a gene: 6.